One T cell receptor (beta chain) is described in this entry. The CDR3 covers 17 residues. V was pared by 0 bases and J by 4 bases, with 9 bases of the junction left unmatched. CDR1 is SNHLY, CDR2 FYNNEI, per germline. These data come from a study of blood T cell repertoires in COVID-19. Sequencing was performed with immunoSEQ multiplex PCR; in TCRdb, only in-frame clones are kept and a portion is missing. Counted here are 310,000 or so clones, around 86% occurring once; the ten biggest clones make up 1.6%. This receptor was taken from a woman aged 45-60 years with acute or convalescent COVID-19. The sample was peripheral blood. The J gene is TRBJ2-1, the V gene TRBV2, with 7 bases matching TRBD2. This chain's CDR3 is CASSEARARGEYNEQFF. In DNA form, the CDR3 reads TGTGCCAGCAGTGAAGCCCGGGCCCGGGGGGAGTACAATGAGCAGTTCTTC.